What follows describes a single TCR beta chain. Its specific antigen is unknown. There are no base qualities to consult, and no much larger clone falls within one base. To prepare the library, the immunoSEQ multiplex PCR assay was applied. The multiplex PCR relied on a mix of 60 forward primers for TCR Vbeta segments and 13 reverse primers for TCR Jbeta segments. The CDR3 region of rearranged TCR beta genes was amplified from genomic DNA with a multiplex PCR assay. On the Illumina HiSeq System, the amplified TCR beta libraries were sequenced as 87-base-pair reads. In the authors' own workflow: A later analysis tallied roughly 78 million unique TCR beta chains across the 700 or so repertoires, and approximately 12 million of those chains were shared by two or more donors. Raw reads were error-corrected and collapsed into unique sequences by a nearest-neighbor algorithm in which closely related sequences were merged to remove PCR and sequencing errors. CDR3 sequences were aligned to IMGT reference sequences to assign V, D and J gene segments. For a sequence to be retained, a match of at least six nucleotides to both a V gene segment and a J gene segment was required. A rearrangement was called productive if the CDR3 had no stop codons and remained in frame with V and J, and every other rearrangement was called non-productive. CDR3 was defined according to IMGT convention as the region running from the second conserved V-encoded cysteine to the conserved J-encoded phenylalanine. The earlier analysis of about 610 of the donors excluded any sequence lacking an unambiguous match to a single V gene segment. In an earlier analysis of approximately 590 of the donors, a V segment was called functional when productive rearrangements were above 56.7%, and segregating when the standard deviation between donors exceeded 5%. A statistical classification framework was developed to diagnose cytomegalovirus status using the catalog of TCR beta chain sequences. V and J gene assignment, in a later analysis, came from comparing TCR nucleotide sequences with IMGT/GENE-DB human TR gene sequences. The TCRdist pipeline was used in a later analysis to assign CDR3 sequences and most-parsimonious VDJ recombination scenarios. In a later analysis, every TCR beta chain was defined by the combination of its CDR3 amino acid sequence and its V-gene family, and reads without a unique V-gene family were dropped. A later analysis removed over 500 highly shared, low-generation-probability nucleotide sequences to deal with suspected cross-contamination and a sequencing artifact. For each public chain, a later analysis derived a clonal expansion index from normalized ranks of inferred template counts within each repertoire. A later analysis computed generation probabilities with a VDJ recombination model fitted to out-of-frame rearrangements, and checked the results against IGoR. A later analysis scored TCR-TCR, TCR-HLA and TCR-CMV co-occurrence with hypergeometric tests, applying a repertoire-size bias correction to TCR pairs. To estimate false discovery rates, a later analysis permuted the HLA or CMV assignments 20 times. In a later analysis, co-occurring TCRs were grouped using DBSCAN, and TCRdist sequence similarity was added for clustering within HLA-allele-positive subsets. For co-occurrence clustering, repertoires with fewer than 30,000 or more than 120,000 public chains were excluded, along with four or five repertoires with anomalous nucleotide sharing. In TCRdb, the immuneACCESS table is reduced to in-frame sequences with V and J assigned. These tables do not hold every clone; where another copy was compared, an unresolved V gene accounts for under half, and the others remain unexplained. The DNA gave D and trimming, while V, J and clone size come from that table. The sample has approximately 170,000 clones on record, 60% to 80% of them singletons. Jointly, the top ten make up roughly 2.6% of the sample.

This entry belongs to a study of cytomegalovirus exposure and HLA in healthy donors (TCRdb year 2017). For the study in its entirety: In an earlier analysis of 587 of the donors, 276 Gb of sequence data and about 110 million unique TCR beta sequences from about 179 million T cells were reported. Around 330 gigabases of sequencing data and 70 million to 95 million unique TCR sequences made up an early release that covered approximately 620 HLA-typed donors. Of the roughly 400 genotyped donors, over 80% were placed in the genetic ancestry cluster associated with self-reported Caucasian donors. The aim of the study was to test whether cataloging public T cell receptors could identify signatures of past pathogen exposure. The study used immunosequencing to profile the T cell repertoires of approximately 640 subjects and linked those repertoires to cytomegalovirus serostatus. A separate validation cohort of 100 to 150 different subjects was used in addition to the roughly 700-subject first cohort. To predict cytomegalovirus infection status, the study combined high-throughput TCR immunosequencing, statistical association of individual TCRs with disease status, and machine learning. To study patterns of TCR occurrence, a later analysis re-analyzed previously published TCR beta repertoires from several hundred donors and added high-resolution HLA genotyping. Rather than drawing on any new phenotypic data, the later analysis identified candidate immune exposures from TCR beta sequences and the way those sequences occurred across donors. An earlier analysis of 500 to 650 of the donors applied high-throughput TCR beta sequencing to assess whether each TCR beta V gene segment acted as functional or pseudogenic. Alongside the repertoire data, information on donor age, sex, ethnicity and CMV serostatus was compiled. A later genetic analysis used genome-wide SNP genotypes for about 55% of the 666 donors, treating that subset as a discovery cohort. All discovery cohort repertoires had been generated on a single sequencing platform. Class I and class II HLA loci were covered by the typing at four-digit resolution. Typing coverage varied by locus: roughly 620-630 donors for A, B, C, DRB1 and DQB1; roughly 500 for DQA1; nearly 610 for DPA1; more than 450 for DPB1. Several DR-DQ haplotypes were handled as single units for association and clustering because linkage in the cohort was strong. On average, over 200,000 unique TCR beta nucleotide sequences were sequenced per donor among a few hundred genotyped donors of the cohort, with 15% to 20% of those sequences being non-productive. Here is what the overall study found, with its caveats: When HLA alleles, especially DR and DQ, strongly co-occurred, TCR associations were difficult to assign to individual alleles. A further reported finding was that TCR beta sequences accurately predicted the HLA-A and HLA-B alleles for most subjects in the first cohort. Presence/absence analyses assumed roughly uniform sequencing depth across donors, an assumption that may not hold. The 87-base-pair reads could not distinguish some IMGT-functional V segments, including TRBV6-2 and TRBV6-3, so those segments were excluded. Linkage disequilibrium might explain the correlated functional status among segregating V segments, but an unknown experimental factor could not be excluded. A later genetic analysis reported fewer N-insertions in productive TCRs among donors in an Asian-associated ancestry cluster than the approximately 670-donor mean. Because counts were too low, about 15 rarely observed V segments, including chromosome 9 orphons, were left out of the earlier analysis of 587 of the donors. A cluster of highly shared sequence variants was judged likely to be a technical artifact of the sequencing pipeline. Most TCR sequences were observed very rarely across donors, whereas some public TCRs were present in many individuals. In the study, 150 to 200 TCR beta chains were listed as associated with cytomegalovirus. At a false discovery rate of 0.05, a later analysis linked some 18,000 TCR beta sequences to specific HLA alleles. Because some donors lacked HLA typing at each locus, the association tests relied only on the typed subset. It was suggested by the authors that the approach could potentially be generalized to other disease states and immunological phenotypes. For the cohort, immune exposure information was limited to CMV serostatus. In a later analysis, TCR association rates were found to vary across HLA loci, with the most associated TCRs seen for DRB1 alleles and the fewest for HLA-C alleles. A few of the identified cytomegalovirus-associated TCR beta chains were confirmed in vitro to be specific for cytomegalovirus antigens. In a later analysis, several top co-occurrence clusters were reported to appear linked to parvovirus B19, influenza, CMV and Epstein-Barr virus. In a later analysis, HLA-associated TCR beta chains showed more clonal expansion and lower generation probabilities than non-associated chains that were equally common. In an earlier analysis of 500 to 650 of the donors, most TCR beta V segments appeared in productive rearrangements about 87% or about 30% of the time, broadly matching IMGT annotations. In both the original and validation cohorts, the classifier was reported to diagnose cytomegalovirus status with high specificity and sensitivity. In a later analysis, most CMV-associated TCR beta chains were found to appear HLA-restricted, with HLA associations seemingly driven largely by CMV exposure. V-gene and J-gene trimming of TCR beta chains was associated with a missense DCLRE1C variant in a later genetic analysis, and the association was replicated in an independent cohort. In this cohort, only TCR beta chains were sequenced, and detectable features were limited by the absence of alpha or paired-chain data.

Spanning cysteine to phenylalanine, the CDR3 consists of 14 amino acids. CDR3 DNA is the only sequence kept; it has 42 bases, read in frame from the first base. Cut back by 7 bases and 0 bases, the V and J ends lie 12 bases apart. From the germline V gene, CDR1 is SGHNT and CDR2 is YENEEA. The cohort comprised some 730 healthy bone marrow donors. At the time of sampling, all cohort members were nominally healthy, though unrecorded immune exposures were likely present. The donor was CMV seropositive and belonged to the group of 270 or so seropositive cohort members. Each donor provided a peripheral blood sample, and peripheral blood mononuclear cells were used for TCR beta sequencing. Genomic DNA was extracted from the blood cell samples with the Qiagen DNeasy Blood Extraction Kit.

The specimen was PBMCs. The sequence came from a woman aged 40-49 years in good health and CMV-seropositive. This sequence uses TRBV11-3 and TRBJ1-1; the D gene is perhaps TRBD1, on 6 matching bases. The encoded CDR3 is CASNKGGVNTEAFF. The nucleotides are TGTGCCAGCAACAAGGGGGGGGTGAACACTGAAGCTTTCTTT.